The rows below give T cell receptor beta chains drawn from one sample of a study of neoadjuvant nivolumab and ipilimumab in lung cancer. TCRdb keeps only in-frame clones here, not all; method: immunoSEQ multiplex PCR. The sample records tens of thousands of clones, more than 65% being singletons. Sequences were derived from peripheral blood, sampled before neoadjuvant nivolumab, alone or with ipilimumab. The receptors stem from an adult with non-small cell lung cancer. Each CDR3 is given with its conserved first and last residue. D genes are given only for firm matches. A clone size is listed for some rows: how often the clone was seen (once, few, many), or a class if it is expanded.

.,.,TRBJ2-7,TRBV7-7,CASSLYTGSSYEQYF,TGTGCTAGCAGCCTCTACACCGGGTCATCCTACGAGCAGTACTTC
.,TRBD1,TRBJ1-2,TRBV11-3,CASSPETGESYTF,TGTGCCAGCAGCCCCGAGACAGGGGAGAGCTACACCTTC
.,.,TRBJ2-5,TRBV7-8,CASSFSPETQYF,TGTGCCAGCAGCTTTTCCCCAGAGACCCAGTACTTC
.,.,TRBJ2-7,TRBV30,CAWSAYLGDFTSRGYEQYF,TGTGCCTGGAGTGCATACCTCGGGGATTTCACTTCGAGGGGCTACGAGCAGTACTTC
.,TRBD2,TRBJ2-7,TRBV7-8,CASSPHRRGLAGRAYEQYF,TGTGCCAGCAGCCCCCATCGCAGGGGACTAGCGGGACGAGCATACGAGCAGTACTTC
.,.,TRBJ2-1,TRBV5-4,CASSSGGNEQFF,TGTGCCAGCAGCTCCGGGGGTAATGAGCAGTTCTTC
few,.,TRBJ1-1,TRBV7-9,CASSLGQIHTEAFF,TGTGCCAGCAGCTTGGGGCAGATTCACACTGAAGCTTTCTTT
.,TRBD1,TRBJ2-5,TRBV5-1,CASSLRDRGTQYF,TGCGCCAGCAGCTTGAGGGACAGGGGGACCCAGTACTTC
.,.,TRBJ2-2,TRBV6-4,CASSDRQFSGELFF,TGTGCCAGCAGTGACAGGCAGTTTAGCGGGGAGCTGTTTTTT
.,.,TRBJ1-3,TRBV11-2,CASSLAGTGNTIYF,TGTGCCAGCAGCTTAGCAGGGACTGGAAACACCATATATTTT
.,.,TRBJ1-2,TRBV5-1,CASSLEVVGGGYTF,TGCGCCAGCAGCTTGGAAGTTGTGGGTGGTGGCTACACCTTC
.,TRBD1,TRBJ2-7,TRBV5-1,CASSPGQGAYEQYF,TGCGCCAGCAGCCCGGGACAGGGGGCCTACGAGCAGTACTTC
.,.,TRBJ2-5,TRBV5-1,CASSSVGPSGETQYF,TGCGCCAGCAGCTCAGTCGGACCCTCCGGAGAGACCCAGTACTTC
.,.,TRBJ1-2,TRBV6-5,CASSYPGTASTF,TGTGCCAGCAGTTACCCTGGGACGGCTAGTACCTTC
.,.,TRBJ1-1,TRBV11-3,CASSLVRQMNTEAFF,TGTGCCAGCAGCTTAGTTCGACAGATGAACACTGAAGCTTTCTTT
.,.,TRBJ1-1,TRBV12-5,CASGLHNTEAFF,TGTGCTAGTGGCCTCCATAACACTGAAGCTTTCTTT
.,TRBD1,TRBJ2-4,TRBV7-9,CASSLGQGNIQYF,TGTGCCAGCAGCTTAGGACAGGGAAACATTCAGTACTTC
.,.,TRBJ2-1,TRBV11-3,CASSLGLPSYNEQFF,TGTGCCAGCAGCCTCGGACTACCCTCCTACAATGAGCAGTTCTTC
.,.,TRBJ2-1,TRBV18,CASSAIKSSYNEQFF,TGTGCCAGCTCCGCGATTAAGAGCTCCTACAATGAGCAGTTCTTC